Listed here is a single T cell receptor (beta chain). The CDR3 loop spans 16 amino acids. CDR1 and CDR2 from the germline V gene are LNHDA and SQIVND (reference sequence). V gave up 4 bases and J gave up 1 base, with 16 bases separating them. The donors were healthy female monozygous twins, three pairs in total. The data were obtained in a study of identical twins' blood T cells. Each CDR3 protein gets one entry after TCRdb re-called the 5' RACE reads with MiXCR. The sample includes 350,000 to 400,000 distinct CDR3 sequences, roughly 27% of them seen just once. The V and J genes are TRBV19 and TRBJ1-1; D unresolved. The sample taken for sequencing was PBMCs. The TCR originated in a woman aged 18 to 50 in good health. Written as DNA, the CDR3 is TGTGCCAGTAGTACCCGCTTCCGAGGAGGGAACACTGAAGCTTTCTTT. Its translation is CASSTRFRGGNTEAFF.